These T cell receptor beta chains were read from a single sample in a study of blood T cell repertoires in COVID-19. The table came from immunoSEQ multiplex PCR; TCRdb's copy has only in-frame clones and leaves some out. Of fewer than 600,000 clones listed, 70% to 90% are singletons. The sequencing input was PBMCs or T cells enriched from blood (not recorded which). Every receptor here comes from a woman in her thirties or forties who had recovered from COVID-19. Each CDR3 is given with its conserved first and last residue. Each record gives: V gene, D gene, J gene, clone size, CDR3 DNA, CDR3 protein. D genes are given only for firm matches. Clone size is stated in some rows and not others, as once, few, many or a class when expanded.

TRBV7-6	TRBD1	TRBJ2-7	-	TGTGCCAGCAGTCCAGACAGGGGGGTTCTCTACGAGCAGTACTTC	CASSPDRGVLYEQYF
TRBV2	-	TRBJ1-4	-	TGTGCCAGCTTAATGGGACTGGGGTTTTTGGACGAAAAACTGTTTTTT	CASLMGLGFLDEKLFF
TRBV19	TRBD2	TRBJ2-1	-	TGTGCCAGTAGTATACTAGCGGGAGTCGCGTACAATGAGCAGTTCTTC	CASSILAGVAYNEQFF
TRBV25-1	TRBD1	TRBJ2-7	-	TGTGCCAGCAGTGGGACAGGGGGCGTTACCTACGAGCAGTACTTC	CASSGTGGVTYEQYF
TRBV7-2	TRBD2	TRBJ2-5	once	TGTGCCAGCAGCTGGGGCGGGGGGCAAGAGACCCAGTACTTC	CASSWGGGQETQYF
TRBV4-1	TRBD2	TRBJ2-1	-	TGCGCCAGCAGCCAAGACGGAGGACTAGCGGGAGTTAAGAATGAGCAGTTCTTC	CASSQDGGLAGVKNEQFF
TRBV7-2	-	TRBJ1-1	-	TGTGCCAGCAGCCTAAGGGGCACTGAAGCTTTCTTT	CASSLRGTEAFF
TRBV5-1	TRBD1	TRBJ2-5	-	TGCGCCAGCAGTCGACAGGGCGAAGAGACCCAGTACTTC	CASSRQGEETQYF
TRBV10-1	-	TRBJ1-3	few	TGCGCCAGTCAAATCGCCCCCGGGGGCACCATATATTTT	CASQIAPGGTIYF
TRBV7-6	-	TRBJ1-4	-	TGTGCCAGCAGCTTCCAGGGTTTGACTAATGAAAAACTGTTTTTT	CASSFQGLTNEKLFF
TRBV6-1	TRBD1	TRBJ1-4	-	TGTGCCAGCAGTGACAGGGGGCAGGAAAAACTGTTTTTT	CASSDRGQEKLFF
TRBV7-8	-	TRBJ2-5	once	TGTGCCAGCAGCCCAAACTTAATCCAGTACTTC	CASSPNLIQYF
TRBV23-1	TRBD1	TRBJ1-2	-	TGCGCCAGCAGTCAATCGGGGGGACAGTTAAACTATGGCTACACCTTC	CASSQSGGQLNYGYTF
TRBV13	-	TRBJ1-5	-	TGTGCCAGCAGCCCAAGACAGGTTATGAAGCCCCAGCATTTT	CASSPRQVMKPQHF
TRBV6-2/TRBV6-3	TRBD2	TRBJ2-3	-	TGTGCCAGCAGTTACCGGCTAGCGGGAGGCGGCACAGATACGCAGTATTTT	CASSYRLAGGGTDTQYF
TRBV7-2	TRBD1	TRBJ1-1	-	TGTGCCAGCAGCTTAGCTGGACAGGGGGCGGACACTGAAGCTTTCTTT	CASSLAGQGADTEAFF
TRBV12-5	-	TRBJ1-3	-	TGTGCTAGTGGCCTGCCTGTAGACAATGGAAACACCATATATTTT	CASGLPVDNGNTIYF
TRBV7-2	TRBD2	TRBJ2-1	-	TGTGCCAGCAGCTCTCCGTCTAGCGGAGTCCCGCCCTACAATGAGCAGTTCTTC	CASSSPSSGVPPYNEQFF
TRBV7-2	-	TRBJ1-1	-	TGTGCCAGCAGCTTCTCGGGCCCCGGGGTCACTGAAGCTTTCTTT	CASSFSGPGVTEAFF
TRBV11-2	TRBD2	TRBJ2-3	-	TGTGCCAGCACTTTTCTAGGGGCGGGAGTGGGTACAGATACGCAGTATTTT	CASTFLGAGVGTDTQYF
TRBV10-2	-	TRBJ2-1	once	TGCGCCAGCAGTCGACTAGGGAACAATGAGCAGTTCTTC	CASSRLGNNEQFF
TRBV19	TRBD1	TRBJ1-5	-	TGTGCCAGTAGGGGACAGGGGGTAGTGCCCCAGCATTTT	CASRGQGVVPQHF
TRBV7-8	TRBD1	TRBJ2-3	-	TGTGCCAGCAGCCCGACCAACTCAGCCGGGACAGGGACAGATACGCAGTATTTT	CASSPTNSAGTGTDTQYF
TRBV29-1	TRBD2	TRBJ2-3	-	TGCAGCGTTCAAAGCGGGAGCGCTTTTCTCACAGATACGCAGTATTTT	CSVQSGSAFLTDTQYF
TRBV4-3	-	TRBJ2-7	-	TGCGCCAGCAGCCAAGACAGCGCCTACGAGCAGTACTTC	CASSQDSAYEQYF
TRBV18	-	TRBJ1-1	-	TGTGCCAGCTCACCTAGTCATCTGCCCCAGGTGATTTGGATGAACACTGAAGCTTTCTTT	CASSPSHLPQVIWMNTEAFF
TRBV3-1/TRBV3-2	-	TRBJ1-2	-	TGTGCCAGCAGTCCCGGTGGTCCTGGCTACACCTTC	CASSPGGPGYTF
TRBV29-1	TRBD1	TRBJ1-2	-	TGCAGCGTTGTAGCACGACAGGGGCTTCGGTATGGCTACACCTTC	CSVVARQGLRYGYTF
TRBV5-8	TRBD2	TRBJ2-1	-	TGTGCCAGCAGCACCGACCCGGGACTAGCGGGAGGCCTTCTGTTCTTC	CASSTDPGLAGGLLFF
TRBV5-6	-	TRBJ2-7	-	TGTGCCAGCAGCCGGGAGCATACCTCCTACGAGCAGTACTTC	CASSREHTSYEQYF
TRBV9	-	TRBJ1-1	-	TGTGCCAGCAGCTCTTCCCGGGGGGGTGAAGCTTTCTTT	CASSSSRGGEAFF
TRBV5-4	-	TRBJ1-1	-	TGTGCCAGCAGCTTGGGCCAAGGCAGCGCTGAAGCTTTCTTT	CASSLGQGSAEAFF
TRBV28	-	TRBJ1-2	-	TGTGCCAGCAGTTTACGCGGGACGGGCTATGGCTACACCTTC	CASSLRGTGYGYTF
TRBV5-1	TRBD2	TRBJ2-3	-	TGCGCCAGCAGCGACCGCGGACTAGCGGGGGGCAGTATCGGCACAGATACGCAGTATTTT	CASSDRGLAGGSIGTDTQYF
TRBV4-3	TRBD2	TRBJ2-1	-	TGCGCCAGCAGCCAAGGGGAGGAACTAGCGGGATTCCACAATGAGCAGTTCTTC	CASSQGEELAGFHNEQFF
TRBV5-8	TRBD1	TRBJ2-6	few	TGTGCCAGCAGCTTTGGACAGGACTCTGGGGCCAACGTCCTGACTTTC	CASSFGQDSGANVLTF
TRBV30	-	TRBJ2-6	-	TGTGCCTGGAGATGGGGGGCTGGGGCCAACGTCCTGACTTTC	CAWRWGAGANVLTF
TRBV4-3	-	TRBJ2-1	-	TGCGCCAGCAGCCAAGATCCGTGGCGGGAATCCTACAATGAGCAGTTCTTC	CASSQDPWRESYNEQFF
TRBV27	-	TRBJ2-7	-	TGTGCCAGCATCACACCTTGGGGCTCAGGGAACTGCGACGAGCAGTACTTC	CASITPWGSGNCDEQYF
TRBV18	TRBD2	TRBJ2-7	-	TGTGCCAGCTCACCAGCCGGAGCGGGAGGGTCCTACGAGCAGTACTTC	CASSPAGAGGSYEQYF
TRBV5-1	-	TRBJ2-7	-	TGCGCCAGCAGCTCCCGAACTTCAGGAGGCTCCTACGAGCAGTACTTC	CASSSRTSGGSYEQYF
TRBV2	TRBD1	TRBJ2-7	-	TGTGCCAGCAGTGACGAACAGGGGGTAAGAGAGCAGTACTTC	CASSDEQGVREQYF
TRBV12-3/TRBV12-4	-	TRBJ2-7	-	TGTGCCAGCAGTTTACGGGGAAGGTACGAGCAGTACTTC	CASSLRGRYEQYF
TRBV7-9	TRBD1	TRBJ2-3	-	TGTGCCAGCAGCCGGACAGGGCCAGATACGCAGTATTTT	CASSRTGPDTQYF
TRBV30	-	TRBJ1-5	-	TGTGCCTGGAGTGTTCAGGTACCAGGGGATCAGCCCCAGCATTTT	CAWSVQVPGDQPQHF
TRBV3-1/TRBV3-2	-	TRBJ2-2	-	TGTGCCAGCAGCCAAGATTTAGCTTCCACCGGGGAGCTGTTTTTT	CASSQDLASTGELFF